This record concerns one T cell receptor beta chain sequence. Method: immunoSEQ multiplex PCR; TCRdb's copy keeps in-frame clones and lacks some. The data contain approximately 1,000,000 clones, approximately 75% of them singletons. The record originates from a study of shared clonotypes between healthy human individuals. The clonotype comes from a man between 18 and 35 years old in good health. Some clones in this sample may be carry-over from other donors' samples. The sequenced material came from memory CD4+ T cells from PBMCs. Noted subset: CD45RA-negative fraction.

The CDR3 is CASSSFRSGPGSQPQHF. The DNA for the CDR3 is TGTGCCAGCAGTTCCTTTCGGTCCGGGCCCGGTAGTCAGCCCCAGCATTTT. The chain uses TRBV28 and TRBJ1-5, with no clear D. Germline V gene data show CDR1 as MDHEN and CDR2 as SYDVKM. The CDR3 is 17 amino acids. Trimming left V 4 bases short and J 6 bases short, with 22 bases between.